These 10 T cell receptor beta chains were all obtained from the same sample, sequenced in a study of OX40 agonist ivuxolimab in advanced cancers. Generated by immunoSEQ multiplex PCR, the TCRdb table keeps only in-frame clones and is missing some. The sample records about 48,000 clones, around 90% being singletons. The source was CD4+ or CD8+ T cells sorted from blood, collected in a trial of the OX40 agonist ivuxolimab. The receptors were sampled from an adult with an advanced solid tumor such as melanoma, head and neck, liver or kidney cancer.

The gene calls are TRBV11-2 and TRBJ2-7, with D maybe TRBD2 (6 bases). This CDR3 comprises 11 residues. Per germline, CDR1 SGHAT and CDR2 FQNNGV. V was shortened by 5 bases and J by 7 bases, with 9 bases between the two germline ends. The CDR3 nucleotides read TGTGCCAGCAGCATGGGACTTGAGCAGTACGTC. It is translated as CASSMGLEQYV.

This clone was observed a handful of times. The genes are TRBV6-6 and TRBJ2-5; TRBD1 agrees at 7 bases. Trimming took 4 bases from V and 5 from J; bases not matched to a gene: 10. Germline V gene lookup returns CDR1 MNHNY and CDR2 SVGAGI (reference sequence). The CDR3 runs to 15 residues. The CDR3 spells CASSWAQGVEETQYF. The CDR3 nucleotides read TGTGCCAGCAGTTGGGCGCAGGGGGTCGAGGAGACCCAGTACTTC.

The chain couples TRBV4-1 to TRBJ1-3; no reliable D call. CDR3 size: 14 residues. With 11 bases removed from V and 0 bases from J, the gap between germline ends came to 14 bases. The germline gives CDR1 MGHRA, CDR2 YSYEKL. CDR3 sequence reads: CASKEGPSGNTIYF. CDR3 coding DNA: TGCGCCTCTAAAGAGGGCCCCTCTGGAAACACCATATATTTT.

The J gene is TRBJ2-2, the V gene TRBV29-1, with 12 bases identical to TRBD2. The CDR3 loop spans 18 amino acids. From germline, CDR1 is SQVTM and CDR2 ANQGSEA. Trimming at V came to 6 bases and at J to 0 bases, leaving 11 bases not matched to a gene. The CDR3 region has the DNA TGCAGCGTAGATATACTAGCGGGGGGACTTTCGAACACCGGGGAGCTGTTTTTT. It codes for CSVDILAGGLSNTGELFF.

This chain uses TRBV7-9 with TRBJ1-1; D gene ambiguous. CDR3 length: 11 amino acids. Germline CDR1 SEHNR, CDR2 FQNEAQ (reference sequence). Trimming stripped 5 bases from V and 3 bases from J, with 4 bases between. Written as DNA, the CDR3 is TGTGCCAGCAGCCAATACACTGAAGCTTTCTTT. Its protein product is CASSQYTEAFF.

The gene calls are TRBV6-5 and TRBJ2-5; a possible D gene is TRBD1 (7 bases). This CDR3 has 16 residues. V was shortened by 0 bases and J by 0 bases, with 11 bases between the two germline ends. CDR1 MNHEY and CDR2 SVGAGI come from the germline V gene. The CDR3 region is CASSYSPGGNQETQYF. CDR3 nucleotide sequence: TGTGCCAGCAGTTACTCGCCAGGGGGGAACCAAGAGACCCAGTACTTC.

This clone was observed once. The chain employs TRBV4-1 and TRBJ1-2; possibly TRBD1 for D (5 bases). V lost 2 bases and J 3 bases, leaving 13 bases between the germline ends. The V gene's germline CDR1 is MGHRA and CDR2 YSYEKL. CDR3 length: 15 amino acids. DNA of the CDR3: TGCGCCAGCAGCCAAAGCGAGGGGCTGGACTATGGCTACACCTTC. As protein: CASSQSEGLDYGYTF.

This clone was observed a handful of times. The rearrangement joins TRBV27 to TRBJ2-2; 8 bases agree with TRBD1. This CDR3 has 16 residues. Per germline, CDR1 MNHEY and CDR2 SMNVEV (reference sequence). After removal of 5 bases from V and 0 bases from J, the junction contained 5 bases not matched to a gene. The CDR3 spells CASSGTQGANTGELFF. The CDR3 DNA sequence: TGTGCCAGCAGTGGCACACAGGGGGCGAACACCGGGGAGCTGTTTTTT.

The chain joins TRBV7-9 to TRBJ2-1; D unclear. The CDR3 spans 16 residues. The germline V gene has CDR1 SEHNR and CDR2 FQNEAQ (reference sequence). Trimming took off 3 bases at V and 4 bases at J, with 16 bases between the two ends. In DNA form, the CDR3 reads TGTGCCAGCAGCTTTAGCTCCTACTACCTTTACAATGAGCAGTTCTTC. Translating it yields CASSFSSYYLYNEQFF.

DNA of the CDR3: TGTGCCACCAGCAGGACAGATAGCACAGATACGCAGTATTTT. Protein sequence: CATSRTDSTDTQYF. The rearrangement joins TRBV15 to TRBJ2-3, with TRBD1 as a possible D gene (5 bases). Germline loops: CDR1 LNHNV, CDR2 YYDKDF (reference sequence). Trimming shortened V by 3 bases and J by 0 bases, and 7 bases separated the two germline ends. This CDR3 has 14 amino acids.